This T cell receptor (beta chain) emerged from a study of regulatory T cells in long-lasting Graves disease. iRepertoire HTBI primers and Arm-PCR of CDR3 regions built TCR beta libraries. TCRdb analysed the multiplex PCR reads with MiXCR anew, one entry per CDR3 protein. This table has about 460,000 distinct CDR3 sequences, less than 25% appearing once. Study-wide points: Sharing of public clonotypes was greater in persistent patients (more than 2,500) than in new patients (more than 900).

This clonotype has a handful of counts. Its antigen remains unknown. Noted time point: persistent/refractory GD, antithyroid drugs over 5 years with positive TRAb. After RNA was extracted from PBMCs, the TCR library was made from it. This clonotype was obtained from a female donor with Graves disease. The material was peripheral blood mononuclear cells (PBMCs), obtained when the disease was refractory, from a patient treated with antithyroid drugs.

This chain's CDR3 is CASSYVGVSYGYTF. CDR3 DNA: TGTGCCAGCAGTTACGTCGGCGTGAGCTATGGCTACACCTTC. This rearrangement joins TRBV6-2 or TRBV6-3 to TRBJ1-2; D uncertain. Germline V CDR1 and CDR2: MNHEY, SVGEGT. V lost 2 bases to trimming and J lost 4 bases, with 11 bases between them. The CDR3 has 14 amino acids.